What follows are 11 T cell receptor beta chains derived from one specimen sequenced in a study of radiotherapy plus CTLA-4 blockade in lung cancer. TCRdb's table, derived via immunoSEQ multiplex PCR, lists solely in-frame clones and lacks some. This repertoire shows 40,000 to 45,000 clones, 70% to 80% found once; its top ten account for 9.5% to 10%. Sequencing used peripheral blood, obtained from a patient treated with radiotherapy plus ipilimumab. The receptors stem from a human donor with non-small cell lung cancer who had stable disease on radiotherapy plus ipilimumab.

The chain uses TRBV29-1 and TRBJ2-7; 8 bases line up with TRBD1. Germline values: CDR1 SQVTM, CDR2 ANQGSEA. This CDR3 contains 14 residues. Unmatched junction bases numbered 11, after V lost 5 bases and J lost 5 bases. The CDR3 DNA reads TGCAGCGTTTACGGACAGGGAGGTTCGGACGAGCAGTACTTC. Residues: CSVYGQGGSDEQYF.

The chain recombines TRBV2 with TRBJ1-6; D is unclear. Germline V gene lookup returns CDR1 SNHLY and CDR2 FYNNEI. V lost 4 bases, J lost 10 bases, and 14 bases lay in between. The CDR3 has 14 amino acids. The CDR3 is CASSAPTGRSPLHF. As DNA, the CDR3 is TGTGCCAGCAGTGCTCCGACTGGGAGGTCACCCCTCCACTTT. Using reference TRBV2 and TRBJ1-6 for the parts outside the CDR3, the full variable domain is EPEVTQTPSHQVTQMGQEVILRCVPISNHLYFYWYRQILGQKVEFLVSFYNNEISEKSEIFDDQFSVERPDGSNFTLKIRSTKLEDSAMYFCASSAPTGRSPLHFGNGTRLTVT.

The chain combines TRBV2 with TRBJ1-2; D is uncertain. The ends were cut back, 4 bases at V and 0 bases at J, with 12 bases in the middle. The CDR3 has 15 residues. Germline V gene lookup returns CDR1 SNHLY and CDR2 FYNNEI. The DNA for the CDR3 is TGTGCCAGCAGTGGGGAGGGCCTTCCTAACTATGGCTACACCTTC. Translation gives CASSGEGLPNYGYTF.

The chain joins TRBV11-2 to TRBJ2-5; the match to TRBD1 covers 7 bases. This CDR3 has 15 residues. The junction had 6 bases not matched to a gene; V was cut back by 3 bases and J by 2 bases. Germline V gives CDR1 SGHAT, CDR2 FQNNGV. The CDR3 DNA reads TGTGCCAGCAGCTTGACAGGGAGCTATCAAGAGACCCAGTACTTC. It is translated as CASSLTGSYQETQYF.

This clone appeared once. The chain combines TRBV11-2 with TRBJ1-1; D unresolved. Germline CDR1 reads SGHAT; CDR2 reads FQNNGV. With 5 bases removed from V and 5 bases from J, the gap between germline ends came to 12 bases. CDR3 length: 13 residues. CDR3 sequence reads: CASSPKRGTEAFF. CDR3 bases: TGTGCCAGCAGCCCTAAGCGGGGTACTGAAGCTTTCTTT.

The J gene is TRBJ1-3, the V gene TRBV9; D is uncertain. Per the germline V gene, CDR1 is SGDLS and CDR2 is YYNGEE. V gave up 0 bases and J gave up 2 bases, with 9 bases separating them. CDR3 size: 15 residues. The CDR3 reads CASSVGGVTGNTIYF. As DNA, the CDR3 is TGTGCCAGCAGCGTAGGAGGAGTCACTGGAAACACCATATATTTT.

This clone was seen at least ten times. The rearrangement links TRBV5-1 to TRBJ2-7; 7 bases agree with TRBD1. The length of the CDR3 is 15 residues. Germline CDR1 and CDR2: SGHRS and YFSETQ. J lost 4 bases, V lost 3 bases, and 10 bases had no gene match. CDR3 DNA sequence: TGCGCCAGCAGCTACGGGTCAGGGGGTCCATACGAGCAGTACTTC. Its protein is CASSYGSGGPYEQYF.

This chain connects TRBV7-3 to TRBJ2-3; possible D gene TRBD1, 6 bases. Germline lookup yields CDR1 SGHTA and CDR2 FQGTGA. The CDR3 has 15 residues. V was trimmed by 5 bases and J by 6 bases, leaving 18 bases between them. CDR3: CASSPSQGPGDTQYF. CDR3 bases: TGTGCCAGCAGCCCCAGTCAGGGGCCGGGGGATACGCAGTATTTT.

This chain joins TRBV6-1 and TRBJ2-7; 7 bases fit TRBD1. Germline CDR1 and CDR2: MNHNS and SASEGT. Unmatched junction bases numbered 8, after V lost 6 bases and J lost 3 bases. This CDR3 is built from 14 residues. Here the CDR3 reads CASSIPGQLYEQYF. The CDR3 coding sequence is TGTGCCAGCAGCATCCCGGGACAGCTCTACGAGCAGTACTTC.

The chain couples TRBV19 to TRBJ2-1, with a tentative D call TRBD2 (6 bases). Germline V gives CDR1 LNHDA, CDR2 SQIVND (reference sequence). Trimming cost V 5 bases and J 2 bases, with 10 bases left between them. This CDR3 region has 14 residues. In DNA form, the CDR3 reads TGTGCCAGTAGTGCGGGGTTCCCCTACAATGAGCAGTTCTTC. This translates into CASSAGFPYNEQFF.

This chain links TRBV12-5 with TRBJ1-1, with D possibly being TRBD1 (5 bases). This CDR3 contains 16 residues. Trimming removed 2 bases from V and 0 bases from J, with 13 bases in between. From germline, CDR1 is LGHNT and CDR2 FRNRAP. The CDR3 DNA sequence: TGTGCTAGTGGTTTGCCTCTCCGGGGGGTGAACACTGAAGCTTTCTTT. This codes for CASGLPLRGVNTEAFF. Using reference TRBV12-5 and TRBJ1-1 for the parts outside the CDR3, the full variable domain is DARVTQTPRHKVTEMGQEVTMRCQPILGHNTVFWYRQTMMQGLELLAYFRNRAPLDDSGMPKDRFSAEMPDATLATLKIQPSEPRDSAVYFCASGLPLRGVNTEAFFGQGTRLTVV.